A selection of T cell receptor beta chains follows, all from one sample in a study of OX40 agonist ivuxolimab in advanced cancers. Clones were sequenced by immunoSEQ multiplex PCR, and TCRdb holds only the in-frame ones, with some missing. The sample holds tens of thousands of clones, about nine tenths seen once. The sequencing here drew on CD4+ or CD8+ T cells sorted from blood, taken in a trial of the OX40 agonist ivuxolimab. Source of these receptors: an adult with an advanced solid tumor such as melanoma, head and neck, liver or kidney cancer. The CDR3 runs from the conserved cysteine through the conserved F or W. Fields, in order: D gene, V gene, J gene, clone size, CDR3 DNA, CDR3 protein. D genes are given only for firm matches. Part of the rows lack a size; the others show once, few, many or a class for expanded clones.

>.|TRBV13|TRBJ1-3|.
TGTGCCAGCAGCTTAGGTCCGGTCTCGGGAAACACCATATATTTT
CASSLGPVSGNTIYF
>TRBD1|TRBV5-4|TRBJ2-2|.
TGTGCCAGCAGCCCGGGACAGGTCACATCCGGGGAGCTGTTTTTT
CASSPGQVTSGELFF
>.|TRBV10-3|TRBJ2-3|.
TGTGCCATCAGTACAGGTCACAACACAGATACGCAGTATTTT
CAISTGHNTDTQYF
>.|TRBV6-5|TRBJ2-3|.
TGTGCCAGCAGTTTACAGAGCACAGATACGCAGTATTTT
CASSLQSTDTQYF
>.|TRBV11-2|TRBJ2-4|.
TGTGCCAGCAGCTTAGCAGGGGGGGATATAAACATTCAGTACTTC
CASSLAGGDINIQYF
>.|TRBV20-1|TRBJ2-1|.
TGCAGTGCTGACCACTACAATGAGCAGTTCTTC
CSADHYNEQFF
>.|TRBV28|TRBJ1-1|.
TGTGCCAGCAGTCATAACCAGGGTAGAATCACTGAAGCTTTCTTT
CASSHNQGRITEAFF
>.|TRBV11-2|TRBJ2-3|.
TGTGCCAGCAGCTTAGGAGATACGCAGTATTTT
CASSLGDTQYF
>.|TRBV7-9|TRBJ1-1|.
TGTGCCAGCAGCTCGTATCATGACACTGAAGCTTTCTTT
CASSSYHDTEAFF
>TRBD1|TRBV5-6|TRBJ2-7|once
TGTGCCAGCAGTCTGGACAGGACCTACGAGCAGTACTTC
CASSLDRTYEQYF
>.|TRBV6-1|TRBJ1-3|.
TGTGCCAGCACCTCCGGGGGCTCGGGAAACACCATATATTTT
CASTSGGSGNTIYF
>.|TRBV7-9|TRBJ1-1|once
TGTGCCAGCAGCTGGGAGCGCGGCACTGAAGCTTTCTTT
CASSWERGTEAFF
>.|TRBV2|TRBJ1-4|.
TGTGCCAGCAGTGGTATGGGAAAACTGTTTTTT
CASSGMGKLFF
>TRBD1|TRBV5-6|TRBJ2-1|.
TGTGCCAGCAGCTGGGACAGGGGGTCCTACAATGAGCAGTTCTTC
CASSWDRGSYNEQFF
>.|TRBV29-1|TRBJ1-5|.
TGCAGCGTTGTCTGGGGGAACCAGCCCCAGCATTTT
CSVVWGNQPQHF
>TRBD1|TRBV5-1|TRBJ1-5|.
TGCGCCAGCAGCTACGGGACAGGGGACCAGCCCCAGCATTTT
CASSYGTGDQPQHF
>.|TRBV27|TRBJ2-3|.
TGTGCCACCAAAGGGCATACGCAGTATTTT
CATKGHTQYF
>.|TRBV7-2|TRBJ2-7|.
TGTGCCAGCAGCTTAAGTCAGGGCCCCTACGAGCAGTACTTC
CASSLSQGPYEQYF
>.|TRBV28|TRBJ1-3|.
TGTGCCAGCGAGGGCTCTGGAAACACCATATATTTT
CASEGSGNTIYF
>.|TRBV29-1|TRBJ1-1|.
TGCAGCGTTGATGGGACCGACCAGGGCTTTGAAGCTTTCTTT
CSVDGTDQGFEAFF
>.|TRBV2|TRBJ2-2|.
TGTGCCAGCAGTGAACAGCCGCCCGGCGGGGAGCTGTTTTTT
CASSEQPPGGELFF
>TRBD2|TRBV7-3|TRBJ2-2|.
TGTGCCAGCAGCCGGACTAGTGGGGTCGGGGAGCTGTTTTTT
CASSRTSGVGELFF
>TRBD1|TRBV9|TRBJ1-5|.
TGTGCCAGCAGCGTGAGGGACAGCCAGCCCCAGCATTTT
CASSVRDSQPQHF
>TRBD1|TRBV5-1|TRBJ1-2|.
TGCGCCAGCAGCTTGGCGGCAGGGGGCGAGGACTATGGCTACACCTTC
CASSLAAGGEDYGYTF
>TRBD2|TRBV4-1|TRBJ2-7|.
TGCGCCAGCAGCCAAGCTGCACTAGCGGGCTCCTACGAGCAGTACTTC
CASSQAALAGSYEQYF
>.|TRBV27|TRBJ2-2|.
TGTGCCAGCAGCCCAATATCAGGGGAGCTGTTTTTT
CASSPISGELFF
>TRBD2|TRBV5-4|TRBJ2-7|once
TGTGCCAGCAGCCGGGGAGGGTTACCCTACGAGCAGTACTTC
CASSRGGLPYEQYF
>TRBD2|TRBV30|TRBJ2-3|.
TGTGCCTGGATGAGAGGCGGGGGAGATACGCAGTATTTT
CAWMRGGGDTQYF
>.|TRBV9|TRBJ2-3|.
TGTGCCAGCAGCGTCCTCGGGAGTGCAGATACGCAGTATTTT
CASSVLGSADTQYF
>.|TRBV28|TRBJ2-6|.
TGTGCCACAACGTCCGGGGGTCGAGGGGCCAACGTCCTGACTTTC
CATTSGGRGANVLTF
>TRBD1|TRBV6-6|TRBJ1-1|once
TGTGCCAGCAGTTACCCGGACAGGGGGGACACTGAAGCTTTCTTT
CASSYPDRGDTEAFF
>.|TRBV6-5|TRBJ1-3|.
TGTGCCAGCAGTTACAACGGACTGGGGGATGGAAACACCATATATTTT
CASSYNGLGDGNTIYF
>TRBD2|TRBV19|TRBJ2-1|.
TGTGCCAGTAGTCCTAGCGGACCTTACAATGAGCAGTTCTTC
CASSPSGPYNEQFF
>.|TRBV29-1|TRBJ1-3|.
TGCAGCGCTAGGGACTTGACAAACACCATATATTTT
CSARDLTNTIYF
>.|TRBV25-1|TRBJ2-1|few
TGTGCCAGCAGTGAATACGGGAGTAATGAGCAGTTCTTC
CASSEYGSNEQFF
>.|TRBV5-1|TRBJ2-2|.
TGCGCCAGCAGCGCCCAACTGTCCACCGGGGAGCTGTTTTTT
CASSAQLSTGELFF
>.|TRBV10-3|TRBJ2-3|.
TGTGCCATCAGTGAGTCAACAGATACGCAGTATTTT
CAISESTDTQYF
>.|TRBV30|TRBJ1-2|.
TGTGCCTGGAGTGTGCAAGGGGCGGAGGGCTACACCTTC
CAWSVQGAEGYTF
>.|TRBV21-1|TRBJ2-1|.
TGTGCCAGCAGCAAAGCGATACCGGGACTAGCGGGAGGGGATGAGCAGTTCTTC
CASSKAIPGLAGGDEQFF
>.|TRBV2|TRBJ1-1|.
TGTGCCAGCAGTGAGGAGGGAGGCACTGAAGCTTTCTTT
CASSEEGGTEAFF
>.|TRBV23-1|TRBJ2-1|.
TGCGCCGGCAGTCATTTTAAGGGGGGTAGATCCTACAATGAGCAGTTCTTC
CAGSHFKGGRSYNEQFF
>TRBD2|TRBV9|TRBJ2-2|.
TGTGCCAGCAGCGCCGCGGGGAGCGGGAGGACCGGGGAGCTGTTTTTT
CASSAAGSGRTGELFF
>.|TRBV30|TRBJ2-5|.
TGTGCCTGGACATCCGTCAGGAGGGAGACCCAGTACTTC
CAWTSVRRETQYF
>.|TRBV6-1|TRBJ1-4|.
TGTGCCAGCAGTGAAGCCCGTACGACTCTTATGGTGCGTGAAAAACTGTTTTTT
CASSEARTTLMVREKLFF
>.|TRBV10-3|TRBJ2-1|.
TGTGCCATCAGGGCACACAATGAGCAGTTCTTC
CAIRAHNEQFF
>.|TRBV30|TRBJ1-5|few
TGTGCCTGGAGTGGCAGCAATCAGCCCCAGCATTTT
CAWSGSNQPQHF
>.|TRBV5-4|TRBJ1-4|.
TGTGCCAGCAGCGCGACCGGGAGGGGCTCTAATGAAAAACTGTTTTTT
CASSATGRGSNEKLFF
>TRBD1|TRBV28|TRBJ2-7|.
TGTGCCAGCAGTTTTACGGGACAGGGGACGTACGAGCAGTACTTC
CASSFTGQGTYEQYF
>TRBD1|TRBV6-1|TRBJ1-1|.
TGTGCCAGCAGCCCCCAGGGGGGGCGAGCTTTCTTT
CASSPQGGRAFF
>.|TRBV6-5|TRBJ2-7|.
TGTGCCAGCAGTTACAGGGCTGGGGACGAGCAGTACTTC
CASSYRAGDEQYF
>.|TRBV10-3|TRBJ1-5|.
TGTGCCATCAGCGGACAGTTCCCTTCAAAAGAGCTTCCCTATAGCAATCAGCCCCAGCATTTT
CAISGQFPSKELPYSNQPQHF
>.|TRBV5-1|TRBJ2-1|.
TGCGCCAGCAGCTTTTTATGGGGAGATGACAATGAGCAGTTCTTC
CASSFLWGDDNEQFF
>TRBD1|TRBV2|TRBJ2-2|.
TGTGCCAGCAACCCTAGGACAGGGGGGGCCGGGGAGCTGTTTTTT
CASNPRTGGAGELFF
>.|TRBV7-9|TRBJ2-5|.
TGTGCCAGCAGCTTTCAGGAGACCCAGTACTTC
CASSFQETQYF
>TRBD2|TRBV10-2|TRBJ2-5|few
TGCGCCAGCAGTGTAGCGGGAGGGCCGATTTGGGGGGAAGAGACCCAGTACTTC
CASSVAGGPIWGEETQYF
>TRBD2|TRBV30|TRBJ2-1|few
TGTGCCTGGAGGGGGCTAGCGGGAGTCTACAATGAGCAGTTCTTC
CAWRGLAGVYNEQFF
>.|TRBV18|TRBJ1-3|.
TGTGCCAGCTCACCACCTCACGTCGGAAACACCATATATTTT
CASSPPHVGNTIYF
>.|TRBV7-3|TRBJ2-3|.
TGTGCCAGCAGCTTATATCCGGGAGCCACAGATACGCAGTATTTT
CASSLYPGATDTQYF
>TRBD1|TRBV19|TRBJ1-2|.
TGTGCCAGTAGCCTTCAGGGACAGGGGGCCGGCTATGGCTACACCTTC
CASSLQGQGAGYGYTF
>TRBD2|TRBV6-5|TRBJ2-7|.
TGTGCCAGCAGGCCGACTAGCGGGAGCTACGAGCAGTACTTC
CASRPTSGSYEQYF